This TCR beta chain derives from a study of blood T cell repertoires in COVID-19. Across the study: The samples span acute and convalescent COVID-19 from the United States, Italy and Spain. T cells, B-cell-depleted T cells, or PBMCs provided the cDNA or gDNA that served as material.

Germline V CDR1 and CDR2: SNHLY, FYNNEI. The CDR3 runs 14 residues. V lost 5 bases and J lost 2; bases outside the gene matches: 5. Using immunoSEQ multiplex PCR, the repertoire was profiled, and TCRdb retains in-frame clones only, with some absent. Among approximately 240,000 clones listed, around 87% were seen once. Recruits, aged about 18 to 89 years, lived in about two dozen US areas. The gene calls are TRBV2 and TRBJ1-1, with 7 bases fitting TRBD1. The sample comprised PBMCs or T cells enriched from blood (not recorded which). The TCR sequence derives from a woman aged 25 to 39 with acute COVID-19. The CDR3 DNA follows: TGTGCCAGCAGTTCGGACAGGCTCAACACTGAAGCTTTCTTT. It codes for CASSSDRLNTEAFF.